These 16 T cell receptor beta chains were all obtained from the same sample, sequenced in a study of spatial heterogeneity in lung cancer. TCRdb independently ran MiXCR on the 5' RACE reads; one entry per CDR3 protein. Here the sample spans roughly 71,000 distinct CDR3 sequences, 8% to 10% being singletons. Indicated time point: blood at routine non-recurrence follow-up after resection. The sample was PBMCs, taken at follow-up. These receptors all stem from a female donor with early-stage non-small cell lung cancer.

The genes are TRBV11-1 and TRBJ2-7; no firm D call. This CDR3 spans 14 amino acids. Trimming pared 3 bases from V and 0 bases from J, leaving 9 bases between. Germline lookup yields CDR1 SGHAT and CDR2 FQDESV (reference sequence). The CDR3 nucleotides are TGTGCCAGCAGCTTGGGATATAGCTCCTACGAGCAGTACTTC. Translation gives CASSLGYSSYEQYF. Full variable domain (rest looked up from reference TRBV11-1 and TRBJ2-7): EAEVAQSPRYKITEKSQAVAFWCDPISGHATLYWYRQILGQGPELLVQFQDESVVDDSQLPKDRFSAERLKGVDSTLKIQPAELGDSAMYLCASSLGYSSYEQYFGPGTRLTVT.

This clonotype showed up many times. The gene calls are TRBV12-3 or TRBV12-4 and TRBJ2-2; no clear D gene. This CDR3 region has 14 residues. V lost 1 base, J lost 1 base, and 4 bases lay in between. The CDR3 loop reads CASSLVQNTGELFF. The CDR3 coding sequence is TGTGCCAGCAGTTTAGTTCAGAACACCGGGGAGCTGTTTTTT.

The table lists this clonotype with many counts. The chain links TRBV6-5 to TRBJ2-3; the D gene could be TRBD1 or TRBD2 (6 bases each). Deletions cut 2 bases from V and 1 base from J, with 10 bases between. The germline CDR1 and CDR2 sequences are MNHEY and SVGAGI. The CDR3 has 15 residues. CDR3 sequence reads: CASSYGGPGTDTQYF. DNA for the CDR3: TGTGCCAGCAGTTACGGGGGGCCAGGCACAGATACGCAGTATTTT.

The chain is built from TRBV24-1 and TRBJ2-1, with D tentatively TRBD2 (5 bases). The CDR3 covers 15 residues. The germline V and J ends were trimmed by 4 bases and 4 bases, with 13 bases remaining between them. CDR1 KGHDR and CDR2 SFDVKD come from the germline V gene. CDR3 protein: CATSDPTRGYNEQFF. The CDR3 DNA reads TGTGCCACCAGTGACCCAACACGGGGATACAATGAGCAGTTCTTC.

This clonotype was counted many times. This chain joins TRBV28 and TRBJ1-6; no clear D gene. The germline gives CDR1 MDHEN, CDR2 SYDVKM. This CDR3 comprises 12 residues. Trimming stripped 2 bases from V and 11 bases from J, with 7 bases between. CDR3 in DNA: TGTGCCAGCAGTTTACCGGGAACACCCCTCCACTTT. Translating gives CASSLPGTPLHF.

This clonotype was detected many times. The chain couples TRBV13 to TRBJ1-1; D ambiguous. Germline CDR1 reads PRHDT; CDR2 reads FYEKMQ (reference sequence). Trimming removed 5 bases from V and 1 base from J, with 8 bases in between. This CDR3 has 13 amino acids. CDR3 DNA: TGTGCCAGCAGCATTAGGTCGAACACTGAAGCTTTCTTT. Translating gives CASSIRSNTEAFF.

This clonotype was seen repeatedly, ten times or more. V and J are TRBV7-9 and TRBJ1-1; D is undetermined. Trimming stripped 5 bases from V and 5 bases from J, with 18 bases between. CDR1 and CDR2 (germline): SEHNR, FQNEAQ (reference sequence). The CDR3 totals 15 residues. CDR3 sequence reads: CASSPPGERRTEAFF. DNA for the CDR3: TGTGCCAGCAGCCCTCCCGGGGAAAGGAGGACTGAAGCTTTCTTT.

This clonotype was found many times. The CDR3 bases are TGTGCCAGTAGTTCGCACGGGGGTAGCTCCTACGAGCAGTACTTC. Encoded protein: CASSSHGGSSYEQYF. This chain links TRBV19 with TRBJ2-7; D possibly corresponds to TRBD2 (6 bases). In germline, CDR1 is LNHDA, CDR2 SQIVND (reference sequence). V lost 5 bases, J lost 0 bases, and 14 bases lay in between. The CDR3 consists of 15 residues.

This clonotype was counted a few times. The V gene is TRBV20-1, the J gene TRBJ1-1; D is uncertain. Germline CDR1 and CDR2: DFQATT and SNEGSKA (reference sequence). Trimming cost V 0 bases and J 3 bases, with 8 bases left between them. This CDR3 region has 13 residues. In DNA form, the CDR3 reads TGCAGTGCTAGAGACAGGAGTTACACTGAAGCTTTCTTT. Protein sequence: CSARDRSYTEAFF.

At least ten counts were recorded for this clonotype. The V gene is TRBV18, the J gene TRBJ2-1, with 9 positions matching TRBD2. The CDR3 loop spans 16 amino acids. J lost 3 bases, V lost 2 bases, and 5 bases had no gene match. Germline V CDR1 and CDR2: KGHSH, LQKENI. CDR3 protein: CASSPASGAFYNEQFF. Written as DNA, the CDR3 is TGTGCCAGCTCACCAGCTAGCGGGGCTTTCTACAATGAGCAGTTCTTC.

This clonotype was recorded many times. The chain carries TRBV28 and TRBJ2-7; 9 bases are a match to TRBD2. V lost 3 bases and J lost 4; bases outside the gene matches: 7. This CDR3 has 15 amino acids. Per germline, CDR1 MDHEN and CDR2 SYDVKM. This CDR3 reads CASSFYEREEYEQYF. CDR3 sequence (DNA): TGTGCCAGCAGTTTCTATGAGCGGGAGGAATACGAGCAGTACTTC.

This clonotype occurred many times. The chain couples TRBV6-5 to TRBJ1-6; D ambiguous. The CDR3 totals 13 residues. The V gene's germline CDR1 is MNHEY and CDR2 SVGAGI. The CDR3 here is CASSVGFNSPLHF. CDR3 nucleotide sequence: TGTGCTTCCAGCGTGGGGTTTAATTCACCCCTCCACTTT.

The chain combines TRBV5-1 with TRBJ2-7, with 11 positions matching TRBD1. Germline CDR1 SGHRS, CDR2 YFSETQ. V lost 6 bases, J lost 2 bases, and 10 bases stayed unmatched. The CDR3 loop spans 16 amino acids. CDR3 loop: CASIPRPGQGAYEQYF. As DNA, the CDR3 is TGCGCCAGCATCCCCAGGCCGGGACAGGGGGCCTACGAGCAGTACTTC.

Ten or more counts support this clonotype. The chain uses TRBV5-1 and TRBJ2-7; 8 bases agree with TRBD1. V lost 4 bases to trimming and J lost 4 bases; unmatched junction nucleotides: 13. Germline V lookup: CDR1 SGHRS, CDR2 YFSETQ. The CDR3 loop spans 16 amino acids. The CDR3 spells CASSLTRRDRTYEQYF. DNA for the CDR3: TGCGCCAGCAGCCTGACTCGGCGGGACAGGACTTACGAGCAGTACTTC.

This clonotype has at least ten counts. This chain joins TRBV28 and TRBJ1-1; D is undetermined. Between the trimmed V and J ends, which lost 5 bases and 4 bases, there was a span of 17 bases. The CDR3 has 15 amino acids. From germline, CDR1 is MDHEN and CDR2 SYDVKM. The CDR3 DNA sequence: TGTGCCAGCAGTCCCCCCCAAGGGAGGGTCACTGAAGCTTTCTTT. It yields the protein CASSPPQGRVTEAFF.

The rearrangement uses TRBV10-2 and TRBJ2-7; unclear D gene. V was clipped by 7 bases and J by 6 bases, with 13 bases between them. The germline V gene has CDR1 WSHSY and CDR2 SAAADI. This CDR3 spans 12 amino acids. DNA of the CDR3: TGCGCCAGCATGGGTCCCCCAGCCGAGCAGTACTTC. Amino acids: CASMGPPAEQYF.